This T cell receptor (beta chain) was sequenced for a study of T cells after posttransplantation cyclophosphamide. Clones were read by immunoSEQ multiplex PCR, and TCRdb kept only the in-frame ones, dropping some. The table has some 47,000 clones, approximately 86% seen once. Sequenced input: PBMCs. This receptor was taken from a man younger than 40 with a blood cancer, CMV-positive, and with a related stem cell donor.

The DNA of the CDR3 is TGTGCCAGCAGCCCCCCGGGGGTGAGAGAGACCCAGTACTTC. This sequence encodes CASSPPGVRETQYF. The genes are TRBV11-2 and TRBJ2-5; tentative D call: TRBD2 (6 bases). The germline V and J ends were trimmed by 5 bases and 4 bases, with 14 bases remaining between them. CDR3 size: 14 residues. Germline V gives CDR1 SGHAT, CDR2 FQNNGV.